These 5 T cell receptor beta chains originate from one sample sequenced in a study of blood T cell repertoires in COVID-19. Assay: immunoSEQ multiplex PCR; the TCRdb copy retains only in-frame clones and omits some. Of 200,000 or so clones detected, 65% to 90% appear once; the ten largest clones hold roughly an eighth. Source material: peripheral blood. These receptors were collected from a human donor in a cohort sampled during active COVID-19.

The chain uses TRBV10-3 and TRBJ2-5, with D possibly being TRBD1 (5 bases). Trimming stripped 9 bases from V and 1 base from J, with 15 bases between. CDR1 ENHRY and CDR2 SYGVKD come from the germline V gene. The CDR3 spans 14 residues. The CDR3, as DNA: TGTGCCATAAAGGGGTCGGCAGCCCAAGAGACCCAGTACTTC. It specifies CAIKGSAAQETQYF.

The chain uses TRBV24-1 and TRBJ2-2, with 10 bases that match TRBD2. This CDR3 spans 15 amino acids. V lost 3 bases and J lost 6; bases outside the gene matches: 3. Germline values: CDR1 KGHDR, CDR2 SFDVKD. In nucleotides, the CDR3 is TGTGCCACCAGTGATCAACTAGCGGGACCCGGGGAGCTGTTTTTT. Translated: CATSDQLAGPGELFF.

The chain couples TRBV4-2 to TRBJ1-2, with 8 bases lining up with TRBD1. Germline values: CDR1 LGHNA, CDR2 YNFKEQ. This CDR3 is built from 19 residues. With V trimmed by 1 base and J by 5 bases, 18 bases remained unmatched. CDR3 sequence: CASSQGFSVRGRGDYGYTF. In nucleotides, the CDR3 is TGTGCCAGCAGCCAAGGTTTCTCTGTCAGGGGGCGCGGGGATTATGGCTACACCTTC.

J is TRBJ1-1 and V is TRBV5-1; the match to TRBD1 covers 8 bases. V lost 3 bases to trimming and J lost 9 bases; unmatched junction nucleotides: 7. The CDR3 has 13 residues. Looked up from germline, CDR1 is SGHRS and CDR2 is YFSETQ. CDR3 in amino acids: CASSYLSGGQAFF. The CDR3 coding sequence is TGCGCCAGCAGCTACTTATCAGGGGGCCAAGCTTTCTTT.

In DNA, the CDR3 is TGCGCCAGCAGCTTGAGTCAGTACACCGGGGAGCTGTTTTTT. It yields the protein CASSLSQYTGELFF. The chain uses TRBV5-1 and TRBJ2-2; unclear D gene. The CDR3 is 14 amino acids. The germline V gene encodes CDR1 SGHRS and CDR2 YFSETQ. V dropped 1 base and J dropped 3 bases, with 7 bases sitting between them.